The 18 T cell receptor beta chains below come from one sample, sequenced in a study of neoadjuvant anti-PD-1 for oral cavity cancer. The method was immunoSEQ multiplex PCR; TCRdb's version includes in-frame clones alone and lacks a portion of them. Of approximately 12,000 clones in the sample, about 60% were seen once. The sample here was tumor tissue, taken before nivolumab (anti-PD-1) treatment. These receptors were collected from a person aged 35 to 85 with oral cavity squamous cell carcinoma.

The chain couples TRBV14 to TRBJ2-4; 8 positions match TRBD2. The CDR3 has 16 amino acids. The J segment lost 1 base and the V segment lost 1 base, leaving 3 bases of the junction unmatched. Germline CDR1 and CDR2: SGHDN and FVKESK. The CDR3 DNA is TGTGCCAGCAGCCAAGCGGGAGGGTTGGCCAAAAACATTCAGTACTTC. The encoded protein is CASSQAGGLAKNIQYF.

This clone was detected only a few times. This chain joins TRBV28 and TRBJ1-5; D is possibly TRBD1 (6 bases). Trimming pared 7 bases from V and 7 bases from J, leaving 11 bases between. The germline gives CDR1 MDHEN, CDR2 SYDVKM. This CDR3 is built from 12 residues. CDR3 DNA: TGTGCCAGCACCTCGACAGGACAGCCCCAGCATTTT. This translates into CASTSTGQPQHF.

V and J are TRBV5-1 and TRBJ2-1; 9 bases map to TRBD2. There are 15 residues in the CDR3. With 4 bases clipped from V and 5 bases from J, the junction kept 7 bases outside the gene matches. Germline V gene lookup returns CDR1 SGHRS and CDR2 YFSETQ. CDR3 amino acids: CASSAGGGRDNEQFF. CDR3 in DNA: TGCGCCAGCAGCGCCGGAGGCGGGAGGGACAATGAGCAGTTCTTC.

The V gene is TRBV28, the J gene TRBJ1-1; D gene uncertain. V lost 8 bases and J lost 2, with 6 bases in between. The CDR3 has 11 residues. CDR1 and CDR2 from the germline V gene are MDHEN and SYDVKM. In DNA, the CDR3 is TGTGCCAGCCGGGGAAACACTGAAGCTTTCTTT. Its translation is CASRGNTEAFF.

This rearrangement joins TRBV6-1 to TRBJ1-2, with 9 bases fitting TRBD1. The CDR3 has 16 residues. Germline CDR1 reads MNHNS; CDR2 reads SASEGT. Trimming cost V 2 bases and J 5 bases; bases outside gene matches: 9. CDR3 region: CASSEYETGGGYGYTF. CDR3 coding DNA: TGTGCCAGCAGTGAATACGAGACAGGGGGAGGGTATGGCTACACCTTC.

This clone was seen only once. The V call is TRBV28, the J call TRBJ2-5; no firm D call. Trimming stripped 5 bases from V and 0 bases from J, with 7 bases between. The V gene's germline CDR1 is MDHEN and CDR2 SYDVKM. CDR3 length: 13 amino acids. DNA for the CDR3: TGTGCCAGCAGTCCAACTTACCAAGAGACCCAGTACTTC. Translating it yields CASSPTYQETQYF.

CDR3 loop: CASRYRETSGSEQFF. The CDR3 nucleotides read TGTGCCAGCAGGTATAGGGAGACTAGCGGGAGCGAGCAGTTCTTC. J is TRBJ2-1 and V is TRBV27, with 12 bases identical to TRBD2. V was pared by 6 bases and J by 10 bases, with 10 bases of the junction left unmatched. CDR3 length: 15 residues. Germline values: CDR1 MNHEY, CDR2 SMNVEV (reference sequence).

The CDR3 loop reads CASSELARDYNEQFF. The DNA for the CDR3 is TGTGCCAGCAGCGAACTAGCGAGAGACTACAATGAGCAGTTCTTC. The chain joins TRBV7-8 to TRBJ2-1; 7 bases match TRBD2. Germline lookup yields CDR1 SGHVS and CDR2 FQNEAQ. CDR3 length equals 15 residues. Trimming removed 5 bases from V and 3 bases from J; junction bases left unmatched: 7.

The chain couples TRBV9 to TRBJ1-1; unclear D gene. Trimming pared 0 bases from V and 7 bases from J, leaving 19 bases between. This CDR3 has 16 residues. CDR1 and CDR2 (germline): SGDLS, YYNGEE. CDR3 protein: CASSVVSSWQPSEAFF. The CDR3 DNA reads TGTGCCAGCAGCGTAGTGAGTAGTTGGCAGCCGAGTGAAGCTTTCTTT. Drawing the rest from reference TRBV9 and TRBJ1-1, the complete variable domain is DSGVTQTPKHLITATGQRVTLRCSPRSGDLSVYWYQQSLDQGLQFLIQYYNGEERAKGNILERFSAQQFPDLHSELNLSSLELGDSALYFCASSVVSSWQPSEAFFGQGTRLTVV.

This chain links TRBV28 with TRBJ2-3, with 9 bases lining up with TRBD2. V was clipped by 6 bases and J by 2 bases; unmatched bases: 21. Germline-derived CDR1 and CDR2 are MDHEN and SYDVKM. The CDR3 length is 20 residues. This CDR3 reads CASSFGDRALTSGFTDTQYF. In DNA form, the CDR3 reads TGTGCCAGCAGCTTTGGTGACAGGGCCTTGACTAGCGGTTTCACAGATACGCAGTATTTT. Full variable domain (remainder filled in from reference TRBV28 and TRBJ2-3): DVKVTQSSRYLVKRTGEKVFLECVQDMDHENMFWYRQDPGLGLRLIYFSYDVKMKEKGDIPEGYSVSREKKERFSLILESASTNQTSMYLCASSFGDRALTSGFTDTQYFGPGTRLTVL.

V gene TRBV11-2 combines with J gene TRBJ2-1, with TRBD1 identical over 7 bases. Germline CDR1 reads SGHAT; CDR2 reads FQNNGV. V shed 3 bases, J shed 10 bases, and the junction held 3 bases outside the gene matches. CDR3 size: 12 residues. The CDR3 reads CASSFQQGEQFF. CDR3 nucleotide sequence: TGTGCCAGCAGCTTCCAACAGGGGGAGCAGTTCTTC.

The chain has TRBV6-4 and TRBJ2-1; TRBD1 aligns across 11 bases. The CDR3 consists of 16 residues. CDR1 MRHNA and CDR2 SNTAGT come from the germline V gene. Trimming removed 6 bases from V and 7 bases from J; junction bases left unmatched: 11. DNA of the CDR3: TGTGCCAGCAGGCGAGCTGGGGACAGGGGGGGGAATGAGCAGTTCTTC. It codes for CASRRAGDRGGNEQFF.

CDR3 bases: TGTGCCAGCTCAGCTAGGGTCGATGAGCAGTTCTTC. Its protein product is CASSARVDEQFF. V and J are TRBV18 and TRBJ2-1; no definite D call. Per the germline V gene, CDR1 is KGHSH and CDR2 is LQKENI. The CDR3 contains 12 residues. The germline V and J ends were trimmed by 5 bases and 8 bases, with 10 bases remaining between them. The whole variable domain, remainder taken from reference TRBV18 and TRBJ2-1, is NAGVMQNPRHLVRRRGQEARLRCSPMKGHSHVYWYRQLPEEGLKFMVYLQKENIIDESGMPKERFSAEFPKEGPSILRIQQVVRGDSAAYFCASSARVDEQFFGPGTRLTVL.

This chain links TRBV6-1 with TRBJ1-5; D perhaps matches TRBD1 (6 bases). Germline V gene lookup returns CDR1 MNHNS and CDR2 SASEGT. This CDR3 region has 13 residues. Trimming took 6 bases from V and 9 from J, leaving 15 bases between them. Written as DNA, the CDR3 is TGTGCCAGCAGGCTACAGGGAGAGGGGCCCCAGCATTTT. This encodes CASRLQGEGPQHF.

This clone has just a few counts. The chain has TRBV6-5 and TRBJ2-1; D gene uncertain. With 5 bases removed from V and 6 bases from J, the gap between germline ends came to 17 bases. The CDR3 is 15 amino acids. CDR1 and CDR2 from the germline V gene are MNHEY and SVGAGI. For the CDR3, the DNA is TGTGCCAGCAGTCCGGCGTGGGGATTGAGCAATGAGCAGTTCTTC. Translation gives CASSPAWGLSNEQFF.

The chain employs TRBV11-3 and TRBJ2-2; D ambiguous. This CDR3 region has 12 residues. The germline CDR1 and CDR2 sequences are SGHNT and YENEEA. Deletions cut 5 bases from V and 3 bases from J, with 4 bases between. CDR3 bases: TGTGCCAGCAGCCTACACACCGGGGAGCTGTTTTTT. This gives the protein CASSLHTGELFF.

This chain joins TRBV27 and TRBJ2-5; D ambiguous. The length of the CDR3 is 15 residues. Per the germline V gene, CDR1 is MNHEY and CDR2 is SMNVEV (reference sequence). Trimming removed 2 bases from V and 2 bases from J, with 12 bases in between. The CDR3 DNA sequence: TGTGCCAGCAGTTTAAGGGCAAATACGCAAGAGACCCAGTACTTC. Its translation is CASSLRANTQETQYF.

The chain joins TRBV7-8 to TRBJ1-5, with 8 bases matching TRBD1. With 4 bases clipped from V and 3 bases from J, the junction kept 2 bases outside the gene matches. Germline V gene lookup returns CDR1 SGHVS and CDR2 FQNEAQ. The CDR3 sequence is 14 residues long. CDR3 residues: CASSWDRYNQPQHF. Written as DNA, the CDR3 is TGTGCCAGCAGCTGGGACAGGTACAATCAGCCCCAGCATTTT.